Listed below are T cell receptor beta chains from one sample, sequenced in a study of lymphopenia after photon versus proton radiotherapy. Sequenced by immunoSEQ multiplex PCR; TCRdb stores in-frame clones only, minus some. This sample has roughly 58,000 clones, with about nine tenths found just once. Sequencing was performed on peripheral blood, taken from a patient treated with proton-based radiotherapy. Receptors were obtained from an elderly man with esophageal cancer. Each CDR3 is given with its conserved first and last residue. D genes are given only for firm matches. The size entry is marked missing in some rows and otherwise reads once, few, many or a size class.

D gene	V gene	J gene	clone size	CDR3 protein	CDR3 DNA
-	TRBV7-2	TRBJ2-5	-	CASSSNGAVQETQYF	TGTGCCAGCAGCTCCAACGGGGCGGTCCAAGAGACCCAGTACTTC
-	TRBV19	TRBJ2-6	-	CASSRGRVGSGANVLTF	TGTGCCAGTAGTAGGGGCAGGGTAGGCTCTGGGGCCAACGTCCTGACTTTC
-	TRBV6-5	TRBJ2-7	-	CASSYSEISEQYF	TGTGCCAGCAGTTACTCGGAGATCAGCGAGCAGTACTTC
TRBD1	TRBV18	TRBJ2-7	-	CASSPMGQSDEQYF	TGTGCCAGCTCACCAATGGGACAGTCCGACGAGCAGTACTTC
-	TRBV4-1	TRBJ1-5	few	CASSQVLGNQPQHF	TGCGCCAGCAGCCAAGTTTTGGGCAATCAGCCCCAGCATTTT
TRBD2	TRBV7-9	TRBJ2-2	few	CASSQGTSGSDTGELFF	TGTGCCAGCAGCCAGGGGACTAGCGGGAGTGACACCGGGGAGCTGTTTTTT
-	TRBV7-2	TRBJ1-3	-	CASSFEDSGNTIYF	TGTGCCAGCAGCTTCGAAGACTCTGGAAACACCATATATTTT
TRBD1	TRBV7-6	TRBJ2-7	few	CASSLGQNEQYF	TGTGCCAGCAGCCTGGGACAGAACGAGCAGTACTTC
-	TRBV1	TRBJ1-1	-	CTSSQEDPQEVDTEAFF	TGCACCAGCAGCCAAGAGGACCCCCAGGAGGTAGACACTGAAGCTTTCTTT
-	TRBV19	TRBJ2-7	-	CASSATSTDHYEQYF	TGTGCCAGTAGTGCAACTTCGACAGACCACTACGAGCAGTACTTC
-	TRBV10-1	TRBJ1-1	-	CASMRTLNTEAFF	TGCGCCAGCATGAGAACACTGAACACTGAAGCTTTCTTT
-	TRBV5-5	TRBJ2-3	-	CASSVPTDTQYF	TGTGCCAGCAGCGTACCCACAGATACGCAGTATTTT
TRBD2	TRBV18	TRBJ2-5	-	CASSPNQRGLQETQYF	TGTGCCAGCTCACCAAATCAGCGGGGCCTCCAAGAGACCCAGTACTTC
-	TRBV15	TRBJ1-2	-	CATSRGDYGYTF	TGTGCCACCAGCAGGGGGGACTATGGCTACACCTTC
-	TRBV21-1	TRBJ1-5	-	CASSKVGRGQGYSNQPQHF	TGTGCCAGCAGCAAAGTTGGCAGGGGCCAGGGCTATAGCAATCAGCCCCAGCATTTT
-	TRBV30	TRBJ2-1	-	CAWARGVALVNEQFF	TGTGCCTGGGCCCGCGGGGTGGCCTTGGTCAATGAGCAGTTCTTC
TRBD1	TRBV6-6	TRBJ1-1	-	CASSYPDRAQAFF	TGTGCCAGCAGTTACCCGGACAGGGCTCAAGCTTTCTTT
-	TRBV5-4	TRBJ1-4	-	CASSLAPGRSVEKLFF	TGTGCCAGCAGCTTGGCGCCAGGGAGGAGTGTGGAAAAACTGTTTTTT
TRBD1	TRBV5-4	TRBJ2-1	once	CASSLPGQLTYNEQFF	TGTGCCAGCAGCCTCCCGGGACAGCTAACCTACAATGAGCAGTTCTTC
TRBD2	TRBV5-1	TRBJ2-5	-	CASSLTSGVAETQYF	TGCGCCAGCAGCTTGACTAGCGGGGTTGCAGAGACCCAGTACTTC
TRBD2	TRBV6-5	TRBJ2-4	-	CASSSPRRGENIQYF	TGTGCCAGCAGCTCACCCCGGCGGGGGGAAAACATTCAGTACTTC
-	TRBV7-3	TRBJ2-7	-	CASSRGGDSPYEQYF	TGTGCCAGCAGCCGCGGCGGGGACAGTCCCTACGAGCAGTACTTC
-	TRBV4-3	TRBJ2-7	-	CASSLVRTGAYEQYF	TGCGCCAGCAGCCTTGTACGGACGGGAGCCTACGAGCAGTACTTC
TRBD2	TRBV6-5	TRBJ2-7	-	CAAGLAGRPYEQYF	TGTGCCGCCGGACTAGCGGGTAGGCCCTACGAGCAGTACTTC
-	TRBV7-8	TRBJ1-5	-	CASSRDTNQPQHF	TGTGCCAGCAGCCGGGACACCAATCAGCCCCAGCATTTT
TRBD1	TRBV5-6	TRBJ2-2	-	CASSLGQGDTGELFF	TGTGCCAGCAGCTTGGGACAGGGGGACACCGGGGAGCTGTTTTTT
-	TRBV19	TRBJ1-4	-	CASQYRGDEKLFF	TGTGCCAGTCAATATCGGGGGGATGAAAAACTGTTTTTT
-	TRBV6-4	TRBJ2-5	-	CASSVGVWETQYF	TGTGCCAGCAGTGTAGGGGTTTGGGAGACCCAGTACTTC
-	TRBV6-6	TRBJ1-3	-	CASSYWGADTIYF	TGTGCCAGCAGTTATTGGGGGGCAGACACCATATATTTT
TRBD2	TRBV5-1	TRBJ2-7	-	CASSLVSSGRNEQYF	TGCGCCAGCAGCTTGGTATCTAGCGGGAGGAACGAGCAGTACTTC
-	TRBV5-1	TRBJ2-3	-	CASSHYKPLRRDTQYF	TGCGCCAGCAGCCACTACAAACCTCTGAGAAGAGATACGCAGTATTTT
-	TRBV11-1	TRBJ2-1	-	CASSWGRAANEQFF	TGTGCCAGCAGCTGGGGTAGGGCCGCGAATGAGCAGTTCTTC
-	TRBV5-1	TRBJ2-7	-	CASSLPLRPYEQYF	TGCGCCAGCAGCTTGCCTCTACGGCCATACGAGCAGTACTTC
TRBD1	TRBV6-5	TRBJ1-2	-	CASRNLGTGGGYTF	TGTGCCAGCAGAAACCTTGGGACAGGGGGCGGCTACACCTTC
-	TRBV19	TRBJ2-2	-	CASSIRGGGTGELFF	TGTGCCAGTAGTATACGCGGTGGGGGCACCGGGGAGCTGTTTTTT
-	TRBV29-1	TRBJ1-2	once	CSVRQGFVGYTF	TGCAGCGTGCGCCAGGGTTTTGTTGGCTACACCTTC
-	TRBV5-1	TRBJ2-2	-	CASSLSQGVNTGELFF	TGCGCCAGCAGCTTGTCCCAGGGAGTAAACACCGGGGAGCTGTTTTTT
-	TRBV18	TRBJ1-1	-	CASSPPAVEAFF	TGTGCCAGCTCACCACCGGCGGTTGAAGCTTTCTTT
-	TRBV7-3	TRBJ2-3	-	CASSLPEADTQYF	TGTGCCAGCAGCCTCCCAGAAGCGGATACGCAGTATTTT
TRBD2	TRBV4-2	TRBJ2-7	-	CASSLRREGQFEQYF	TGTGCCAGCAGCTTGCGGCGGGAGGGCCAGTTCGAGCAGTACTTC
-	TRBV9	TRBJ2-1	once	CASSVDWDEQFF	TGTGCCAGCAGCGTAGATTGGGATGAGCAGTTCTTC
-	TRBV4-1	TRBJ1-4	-	CASSQPARAREKLFF	TGCGCCAGCAGCCAACCCGCACGGGCCAGGGAAAAACTGTTTTTT
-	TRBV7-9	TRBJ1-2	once	CASSNREYGYTF	TGTGCCAGCAGCAACCGGGAGTATGGCTACACCTTC
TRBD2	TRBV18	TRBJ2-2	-	CASSPRLAGGSGELFF	TGTGCCAGCTCACCGCGACTAGCGGGAGGTTCAGGGGAGCTGTTTTTT
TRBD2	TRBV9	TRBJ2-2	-	CASSVELAGVTGELFF	TGTGCCAGCAGCGTAGAACTAGCGGGGGTCACCGGGGAGCTGTTTTTT
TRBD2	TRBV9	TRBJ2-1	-	CASSVDLAGGQRNEQFF	TGTGCCAGCAGCGTAGATCTAGCGGGGGGCCAGAGGAATGAGCAGTTCTTC
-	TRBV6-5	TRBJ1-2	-	CASSLAGDGYTF	TGTGCCAGCAGTTTGGCAGGGGATGGCTACACCTTC
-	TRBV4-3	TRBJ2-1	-	CASSQDEGLSSYNEQFF	TGCGCCAGCAGCCAAGATGAGGGGCTTTCTTCCTACAATGAGCAGTTCTTC
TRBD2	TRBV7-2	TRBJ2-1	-	CATHPSGSSNEQFF	TGTGCCACCCACCCTAGCGGGAGTTCGAATGAGCAGTTCTTC
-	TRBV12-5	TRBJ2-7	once	CASGPSVREQYF	TGTGCTAGTGGTCCATCCGTGCGGGAGCAGTACTTC
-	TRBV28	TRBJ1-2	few	CASSLYTYGYTF	TGTGCCAGCAGTTTATACACCTATGGCTACACCTTC
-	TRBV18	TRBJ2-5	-	CASSPGAEETQYF	TGTGCCAGCTCACCCGGGGCGGAAGAGACCCAGTACTTC
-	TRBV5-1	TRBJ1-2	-	CASSLAINYGYTF	TGCGCCAGCAGCTTGGCTATAAACTATGGCTACACCTTC
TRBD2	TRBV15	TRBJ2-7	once	CATSRGGGLAFSSYEQYF	TGTGCCACCAGCAGAGGAGGGGGACTAGCCTTCAGCTCCTACGAGCAGTACTTC